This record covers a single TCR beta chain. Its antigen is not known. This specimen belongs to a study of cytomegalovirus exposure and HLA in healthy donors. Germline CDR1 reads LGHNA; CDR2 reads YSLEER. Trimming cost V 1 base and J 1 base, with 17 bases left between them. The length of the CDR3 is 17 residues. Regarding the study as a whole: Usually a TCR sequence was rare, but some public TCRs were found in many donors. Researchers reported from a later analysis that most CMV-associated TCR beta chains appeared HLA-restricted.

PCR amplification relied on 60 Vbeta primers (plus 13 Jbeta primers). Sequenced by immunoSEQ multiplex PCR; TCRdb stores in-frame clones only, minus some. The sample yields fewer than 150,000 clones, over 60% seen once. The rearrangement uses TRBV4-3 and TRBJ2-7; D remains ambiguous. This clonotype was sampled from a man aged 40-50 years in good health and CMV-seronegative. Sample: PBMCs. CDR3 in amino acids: CASSQALNDKASYEQYF. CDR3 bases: TGCGCCAGCAGCCAAGCCTTAAATGACAAGGCGTCCTACGAGCAGTACTTC.